A single sample is the source of the 27 T cell receptor beta chains below, sequenced in a study of cytomegalovirus exposure and HLA in healthy donors. The PCR employed 60 Vbeta primers together with 13 Jbeta primers. The table came from immunoSEQ multiplex PCR; TCRdb's copy has only in-frame clones and leaves some out. This sample has 120,000 to 150,000 clones, with approximately 80% found just once. The sequenced material came from PBMCs. The receptors were gathered from a man aged 30 to 45 in good health and CMV-seropositive.

This chain joins TRBV25-1 and TRBJ2-3, with TRBD1 identical over 7 bases. J gave up 4 bases and V 4 bases, and 11 bases lay outside the gene matches. Per the germline V gene, CDR1 is MGHDK and CDR2 is SYGVNS. The CDR3 loop spans 16 amino acids. This CDR3 is CASSGRMGQRADTQYF. The CDR3 region has the DNA TGTGCCAGCAGTGGTAGGATGGGACAGCGAGCAGATACGCAGTATTTT.

The chain employs TRBV5-4 and TRBJ2-5, with 8 bases that match TRBD1. The J call is doubtful: the DNA matches TRBJ2-7 better. CDR1 and CDR2 (germline): SGHNT, YYREEE (reference sequence). CDR3 length: 15 residues. The CDR3 DNA sequence: TGTGCCAGCAGCTACCGGGACAGGACGACCTACGAGCAGTACTTC. This translates into CASSYRDRTTYEQYF.

The CDR3 protein is CASSYDTSNQPQHF. CDR3 sequence (DNA): TGTGCCAGCAGTTATGACACTAGCAATCAGCCCCAGCATTTT. This sequence joins TRBV6-6 and TRBJ1-5; no firm D call. CDR3 length equals 14 residues. Germline CDR1 and CDR2: MNHNY and SVGAGI (reference sequence). Trimming took off 3 bases at V and 0 bases at J, with 6 bases between the two ends.

The CDR3 region has the DNA TGTGCCAGCAGTTACTCTAGCGACCGCTCCTACAATGAGCAGTTCTTC. It encodes CASSYSSDRSYNEQFF. The rearrangement joins TRBV6-5 to TRBJ2-1; perhaps TRBD2 as D (5 bases). Germline V gene data show CDR1 as MNHEY and CDR2 as SVGAGI. The CDR3 has 16 amino acids. V dropped 0 bases and J dropped 0 bases, with 9 bases sitting between them.

The V and J genes are TRBV7-6 and TRBJ1-3, with TRBD1 as a possible D gene (5 bases). Germline lookup yields CDR1 SGHVS and CDR2 FNYEAQ. This CDR3 contains 15 residues. The V end lost 1 base, the J end lost 5 bases, and 12 bases lay between the germline ends. The CDR3 loop reads CASSLGQGVRNTIYF. The CDR3 DNA follows: TGTGCCAGCAGCTTAGGTCAGGGTGTGAGAAACACCATATATTTT.

V is TRBV5-6 and J is TRBJ2-1; 12 nucleotides line up with TRBD2. Germline assignment: CDR1 SGHDT and CDR2 YYEEEE. The CDR3 extends over 18 amino acids. The V and J ends lost 7 bases and 4 bases, in that order; junction bases with no gene match: 15. CDR3 coding DNA: TGTGCCAGCTACCCCGGACTAGCGGGAAAAACTTCTTACAATGAGCAGTTCTTC. Protein product: CASYPGLAGKTSYNEQFF. The whole variable domain, remainder taken from reference TRBV5-6 and TRBJ2-1, is DAGVTQSPTHLIKTRGQQVTLRCSPKSGHDTVSWYQQALGQGPQFIFQYYEEEERQRGNFPDRFSGHQFPNYSSELNVNALLLGDSALYLCASYPGLAGKTSYNEQFFGPGTRLTVL.

This rearrangement joins TRBV4-1 to TRBJ1-5; D gene unclear. Germline V gene data show CDR1 as MGHRA and CDR2 as YSYEKL. The CDR3 covers 13 residues. V was clipped by 1 base and J by 9 bases, with 10 bases between them. CDR3 residues: CASSQALLGPQHF. The CDR3 nucleotides read TGCGCCAGCAGCCAAGCCCTCCTAGGGCCCCAGCATTTT.

This clone was detected ten times or more. The chain recombines TRBV19 with TRBJ2-5, with D possibly TRBD2 on 6 matching bases. In germline, CDR1 is LNHDA, CDR2 SQIVND (reference sequence). This CDR3 region has 14 residues. The germline V and J ends were trimmed by 1 base and 1 base, with 7 bases remaining between them. The CDR3 nucleotides read TGTGCCAGTAGTATAGGGGGACTCCAAGAGACCCAGTACTTC. Residues: CASSIGGLQETQYF.

The chain combines TRBV7-2 with TRBJ1-2; 9 bases agree with TRBD1. The CDR3 is 15 amino acids. J gave up 4 bases and V 6 bases, and 9 bases lay outside the gene matches. Per the germline V gene, CDR1 is SGHTA and CDR2 is FQGNSA. The CDR3 region is CASRNPGQGSYGYTF. As DNA, the CDR3 is TGTGCCAGCAGAAACCCGGGACAGGGATCCTATGGCTACACCTTC.

This rearrangement joins TRBV7-9 to TRBJ2-7; 11 bases map to TRBD2. The germline CDR1 and CDR2 sequences are SEHNR and FQNEAQ (reference sequence). The ends lost 2 bases at V and 6 bases at J; junction bases unmatched: 3. The CDR3 is 14 amino acids. The CDR3 here is CASSLLAGGFEQYF. In DNA form, the CDR3 reads TGTGCCAGCAGCTTACTAGCGGGAGGATTCGAGCAGTACTTC. The full variable domain, with the rest looked up from reference TRBV7-9 and TRBJ2-7, is DTGVSQNPRHKITKRGQNVTFRCDPISEHNRLYWYRQTLGQGPEFLTYFQNEAQLEKSRLLSDRFSAERPKGSFSTLEIQRTEQGDSAMYLCASSLLAGGFEQYFGPGTRLTVT.

The J gene is TRBJ2-5, the V gene TRBV27; 9 positions match TRBD2. With V trimmed by 1 base and J by 5 bases, 5 bases remained unmatched. In germline, CDR1 is MNHEY, CDR2 SMNVEV (reference sequence). The CDR3 totals 15 residues. The CDR3 loop reads CASSLWGSGRETQYF. CDR3 bases: TGTGCCAGCAGTTTATGGGGGAGCGGGAGGGAGACCCAGTACTTC.

The chain links TRBV6-1 to TRBJ1-4; D gene unclear. The length of the CDR3 is 12 residues. CDR1 is MNHNS, CDR2 SASEGT, per germline. V lost 9 bases and J lost 5, with 10 bases in between. CDR3 loop: CASLPLNEKLFF. Written as DNA, the CDR3 is TGTGCCAGTCTACCGTTGAATGAAAAACTGTTTTTT.

This clone was detected once. The chain couples TRBV28 to TRBJ1-6; D is ambiguous. This CDR3 is 13 amino acids long. V was clipped by 7 bases and J by 8 bases, with 12 bases between them. CDR1 and CDR2 (germline): MDHEN, SYDVKM. The CDR3: CASNGFRDSPLHF. In nucleotides, the CDR3 is TGTGCCAGCAACGGATTCCGGGATTCACCCCTCCACTTT.

V gene TRBV28 combines with J gene TRBJ1-2; D might be TRBD1 (6 bases). Trimming shortened V by 7 bases and J by 1 base, and 13 bases separated the two germline ends. This CDR3 is 14 amino acids long. CDR1 and CDR2 (germline): MDHEN, SYDVKM. This CDR3 reads CASNWGQNNYGYTF. Written as DNA, the CDR3 is TGTGCCAGCAATTGGGGGCAGAATAACTATGGCTACACCTTC.

V gene TRBV28 combines with J gene TRBJ1-5, with a weak D call TRBD1 (6 bases). Trimming took 7 bases from V and 6 from J, leaving 16 bases between them. Germline CDR1 reads MDHEN; CDR2 reads SYDVKM. CDR3 size: 14 residues. The CDR3 region has the DNA TGTGCCAGCAAAGGGGCAGGGGACGTTCAGCCCCAGCATTTT. Residues: CASKGAGDVQPQHF. The whole variable domain, filled in from reference TRBV28 and TRBJ1-5, reads DVKVTQSSRYLVKRTGEKVFLECVQDMDHENMFWYRQDPGLGLRLIYFSYDVKMKEKGDIPEGYSVSREKKERFSLILESASTNQTSMYLCASKGAGDVQPQHFGDGTRLSIL.

V usage is TRBV19 and J usage is TRBJ1-2; D may be TRBD1 (5 bases). In germline, CDR1 is LNHDA, CDR2 SQIVND (reference sequence). This CDR3 is 14 amino acids long. V gave up 4 bases and J gave up 8 bases, with 17 bases separating them. CDR3 in DNA: TGTGCCAGTAGTAGAAGACAGCCCCCGGAGGGCTACACCTTC. This gives the protein CASSRRQPPEGYTF.

The chain is built from TRBV14 and TRBJ2-1, with TRBD2 matching over 14 bases. Unmatched junction bases numbered 3, after V lost 1 base and J lost 7 bases. The V gene's germline CDR1 is SGHDN and CDR2 FVKESK. CDR3 length equals 16 residues. CDR3 nucleotides: TGTGCCAGCAGCCAAGGACTAGCGGGAGGGCAAAATGAGCAGTTCTTC. It translates to CASSQGLAGGQNEQFF.

The gene calls are TRBV6-1 and TRBJ1-1; TRBD1 matches 10 bases. The CDR3 consists of 13 residues. Germline V gene data show CDR1 as MNHNS and CDR2 as SASEGT. The V and J ends lost 6 bases and 3 bases, in that order; junction bases with no gene match: 1. CDR3: CASRGQGYTEAFF. The CDR3 coding sequence is TGTGCCAGCAGGGGACAGGGGTACACTGAAGCTTTCTTT.

The chain has TRBV30 and TRBJ1-4; D gene uncertain. This CDR3 region has 13 residues. Germline lookup yields CDR1 GTSNPN and CDR2 SVGIG (reference sequence). The V gene lost 0 bases and the J gene lost 5 bases, with 7 bases spanning the gap. The CDR3 protein is CAWSVSPNEKLFF. Written as DNA, the CDR3 is TGTGCCTGGAGTGTCAGTCCGAATGAAAAACTGTTTTTT.

V and J are TRBV2 and TRBJ2-1; no firm D call. The germline V and J ends were trimmed by 4 bases and 7 bases, with 8 bases remaining between them. The CDR3 is made up of 12 amino acids. Germline assignment: CDR1 SNHLY and CDR2 FYNNEI. The CDR3 DNA sequence: TGTGCCAGCAGTGGTATCGCGAATGAGCAGTTCTTC. Amino acids: CASSGIANEQFF.

V and J are TRBV7-6 and TRBJ1-1; 9 nucleotides align to TRBD1. This CDR3 comprises 18 residues. The V and J ends lost 4 bases and 2 bases, in that order; junction bases with no gene match: 14. CDR1 and CDR2 from the germline V gene are SGHVS and FNYEAQ. In DNA form, the CDR3 reads TGTGCCAGCAGCTCCCCCCGACAGGGGGGTTCGGTAAACACTGAAGCTTTCTTT. This sequence encodes CASSSPRQGGSVNTEAFF.

This chain connects TRBV7-2 to TRBJ2-5; perhaps TRBD2 as D (7 bases). TRBJ2-7 explains the end of the DNA better; the J call may be wrong. This CDR3 region has 19 residues. CDR1 and CDR2 (germline): SGHTA, FQGNSA. Here the CDR3 reads CASSLKLPWGLAEPYEQYF. The CDR3, as DNA: TGTGCCAGCAGCTTAAAGCTACCGTGGGGGCTAGCGGAGCCCTACGAGCAGTACTTC.

This chain connects TRBV2 to TRBJ1-2; D is unresolved. Trimming pared 4 bases from V and 4 bases from J, leaving 10 bases between. The CDR3 has 13 residues. Germline CDR1 reads SNHLY; CDR2 reads FYNNEI. The CDR3 DNA reads TGTGCCAGCAGTGCTAGCGGGATCTATGGCTACACCTTC. Translated: CASSASGIYGYTF. Full variable domain (missing parts from reference TRBV2 and TRBJ1-2): EPEVTQTPSHQVTQMGQEVILRCVPISNHLYFYWYRQILGQKVEFLVSFYNNEISEKSEIFDDQFSVERPDGSNFTLKIRSTKLEDSAMYFCASSASGIYGYTFGSGTRLTVV.

This chain joins TRBV6-6 and TRBJ2-3, with 8 bases matching TRBD2. V was clipped by 8 bases and J by 3 bases; unmatched bases: 13. The CDR3 is 16 amino acids. CDR1 and CDR2 from the germline V gene are MNHNY and SVGAGI (reference sequence). CDR3 in DNA: TGTGCCAGCGCGGGGGGCACATACAGCACGACAGATACGCAGTATTTT. Amino acids: CASAGGTYSTTDTQYF.

The chain uses TRBV5-6 and TRBJ1-5; the D gene is possibly TRBD1 (6 bases). The CDR3 contains 15 residues. CDR1 is SGHDT and CDR2 is YYEEEE in the germline V gene. Trimming cost V 6 bases and J 7 bases, with 20 bases left between them. CDR3 DNA: TGTGCCAGCACCCTCGGGGGGGCAGGGTACCAGCCCCAGCATTTT. This sequence encodes CASTLGGAGYQPQHF.

V usage is TRBV4-3 and J usage is TRBJ2-1; 9 nucleotides align to TRBD1. Trimming cost V 3 bases and J 1 base; bases outside gene matches: 10. The CDR3 is 18 residues long. Germline V gives CDR1 LGHNA, CDR2 YSLEER. Written as DNA, the CDR3 is TGCGCCAGCAGCCACCCCCGCGGAGGACAGGGGTCCTACAATGAGCAGTTCTTC. Amino acid sequence: CASSHPRGGQGSYNEQFF.

The chain carries TRBV7-2 and TRBJ2-7, with D maybe TRBD1 (6 bases). The V gene lost 0 bases and the J gene lost 4 bases, with 10 bases spanning the gap. This CDR3 spans 14 amino acids. From germline, CDR1 is SGHTA and CDR2 FQGNSA. In nucleotides, the CDR3 is TGTGCCAGCAGCTTAGCGGGGGCGAAGTACGAGCAGTACTTC. Encoded protein: CASSLAGAKYEQYF.